The clone carrying this T cell receptor beta chain showed up just a few times. No antigen is known for it. The entry originates in a study of post-analysis software for immune sequencing data. There are 12 residues in the CDR3. Trimming took off 3 bases at V and 7 bases at J, with 13 bases between the two ends. Germline V gene data show CDR1 as DFQATT and CDR2 as SNEGSKA (reference sequence). Unique molecular identifiers featured in each of the TCR beta cDNA libraries. A single record per CDR3 protein comes from TCRdb applying MiXCR to the PCR reads. The sample includes roughly 800,000 distinct CDR3 sequences, 40% to 55% seen only once; the top ten take approximately 4.4%. Study results and limitations: Elevated frequency relative to controls characterized 4 or 5 TRBV segments in patients, TRBV5-6, TRBV5-1 and TRBV20-1 among them.

This receptor was taken from a girl aged 10 to 17 with multiple sclerosis. The sample comprised blood. The chain carries TRBV20-1 and TRBJ2-7, with D possibly being TRBD2 (6 bases). The CDR3 loop reads CSASAGSLEQYF. DNA for the CDR3: TGCAGTGCTAGTGCGGGGAGCCTGGAGCAGTACTTC.